This TCR beta chain is drawn from a study of T cells in Graves' hyperthyroidism and ophthalmopathy. Study-level points and caveats: The model predicted ophthalmopathy a median around 6.5 months before onset. Ophthalmopathy cases were set apart from stable hyperthyroidism by a 13 V-J model. Most thyroid clonotypes with frequency above 0.001 were detected in blood.

Turning to this clonotype: Its antigen is still unknown. A much larger clone sits a single nucleotide away, making a read error possible.

Germline trimming cut 0 bases from V and 10 bases from J; bases unmatched to any gene: 11. This CDR3 spans 15 amino acids. Germline CDR1 SGHTA, CDR2 FQGNSA. The blood sample dates from first hyperthyroidism diagnosis, preceding any ophthalmopathy symptoms. Amplified regions were TCR beta CDR3 sequences from RNA transcripts. First-round RT-PCR targeting the TCR CDR3 was performed with the HTBI primer set. TCRdb called the multiplex PCR reads again in MiXCR, with one record for every CDR3 protein. The sample yields hundreds of thousands of distinct CDR3 sequences, roughly a sixth seen once. The sequenced sample was blood. The sequence derives from a woman aged 45 to 65 with Graves' hyperthyroidism that later progressed to Graves' ophthalmopathy. The chain has TRBV7-2 and TRBJ1-2; 7 nucleotides agree with TRBD1. CDR3 sequence: CASSLATTGMGDYTF. In DNA form, the CDR3 reads TGTGCCAGCAGCTTAGCCACGACAGGGATGGGTGACTACACCTTC.